The 10 T cell receptor beta chains given below trace back to one sample, sequenced in a study of blood T cells in healthy people across ages. Alongside a J-beta primer mix, a sample-barcoded 5' primer served in a second PCR lasting about 6 to 11 cycles. TCRdb analysed the 5' RACE reads with MiXCR anew, one entry per CDR3 protein. The sample includes fewer than 900,000 distinct CDR3 sequences, approximately 43% of them seen just once. Specimen: blood. The source is a woman aged 55-70 years in good health.

This chain joins TRBV5-1 and TRBJ1-1, with D uncertain. There are 14 residues in the CDR3. The V end lost 4 bases, the J end lost 2 bases, and 12 bases lay between the germline ends. Germline V lookup: CDR1 SGHRS, CDR2 YFSETQ. CDR3 sequence (DNA): TGCGCCAGCAGCCCCGTCGGGCTTAACACTGAAGCTTTCTTT. Residues: CASSPVGLNTEAFF.

The gene calls are TRBV20-1 and TRBJ2-7; 7 positions match TRBD1. CDR3 length: 15 amino acids. V shed 5 bases, J shed 4 bases, and the junction held 14 bases outside the gene matches. CDR1 is DFQATT, CDR2 SNEGSKA, per germline (reference sequence). CDR3 sequence reads: CSAGKAPTGLYEQYF. The CDR3, as DNA: TGCAGTGCTGGTAAGGCGCCGACAGGGCTTTACGAGCAGTACTTC.

This chain connects TRBV6-1 to TRBJ1-1; D not certain. CDR3 size: 15 residues. Germline V gene sequence: CDR1 MNHNS, CDR2 SASEGT. V was clipped by 3 bases and J by 5 bases, with 16 bases between them. CDR3 nucleotides: TGTGCCAGCAGTGATCCCGGGGTCCTAATAACTGAAGCTTTCTTT. The encoded protein is CASSDPGVLITEAFF.

The chain combines TRBV7-2 with TRBJ2-5, with 15 bases fitting TRBD2. V was clipped by 5 bases and J by 9 bases; unmatched bases: 16. Germline loops: CDR1 SGHTA, CDR2 FQGNSA. This CDR3 is 18 amino acids long. CDR3 in DNA: TGTGCCAGCAGCCCCCCGGGACTAGCGGGGGGATCGAGCGGTGCCCAGTACTTC. It translates to CASSPPGLAGGSSGAQYF. Variable domain in full (rest from reference TRBV7-2 and TRBJ2-5): GAGVSQSPSNKVTEKGKDVELRCDPISGHTALYWYRQSLGQGLEFLIYFQGNSAPDKSGLPSDRFSAERTGGSVSTLTIQRTQQEDSAVYLCASSPPGLAGGSSGAQYFGPGTRLLVL.

The rearrangement links TRBV20-1 to TRBJ1-1; D call uncertain. The germline V gene encodes CDR1 DFQATT and CDR2 SNEGSKA (reference sequence). The length of the CDR3 is 12 residues. CDR3: CTDKGQNTEAFF. The CDR3 DNA reads TGCACCGACAAAGGGCAGAACACTGAAGCTTTCTTT.

This chain links TRBV3-1 with TRBJ1-4; D gene ambiguous. Germline V gene data show CDR1 as LGHDT and CDR2 as YNNKEL (reference sequence). V gave up 0 bases and J gave up 4 bases, with 6 bases separating them. The CDR3 covers 14 residues. As DNA, the CDR3 is TGTGCCAGCAGCCAAGACACGAGTAATGAAAAACTGTTTTTT. This sequence encodes CASSQDTSNEKLFF. The variable domain in full, with the rest retrieved from reference TRBV3-1 and TRBJ1-4, is DTAVSQTPKYLVTQMGNDKSIKCEQNLGHDTMYWYKQDSKKFLKIMFSYNNKELIINETVPNRFSPKSPDKAHLNLHINSLELGDSAVYFCASSQDTSNEKLFFGSGTQLSVL.

This clonotype was picked up many times. The chain recombines TRBV9 with TRBJ2-3; a weak D match, TRBD1 (5 bases). There are 15 residues in the CDR3. Trimming removed 1 base from V and 4 bases from J, with 13 bases in between. Germline loops: CDR1 SGDLS, CDR2 YYNGEE. The DNA of the CDR3 is TGTGCCAGCAGCGTATCCTACAGGATCTCAGATACGCAGTATTTT. Its translation: CASSVSYRISDTQYF.

This clonotype was seen only a few times. The chain employs TRBV7-9 and TRBJ2-1; D perhaps matches TRBD2 (6 bases). The CDR3 is 15 residues long. Trimming stripped 5 bases from V and 5 bases from J, with 16 bases between. Germline V lookup: CDR1 SEHNR, CDR2 FQNEAQ (reference sequence). The DNA for the CDR3 is TGTGCCAGCAGCCCCCGACTAGTCTTAGACAATGAGCAGTTCTTC. This translates into CASSPRLVLDNEQFF.

This sequence joins TRBV6-4 and TRBJ1-1; no reliable D call. Germline lookup yields CDR1 MRHNA and CDR2 SNTAGT. The CDR3 extends over 10 amino acids. V lost 10 bases and J lost 4, with 7 bases in between. For the CDR3, the DNA is TGTGCCAACTTAGGCACTGAAGCTTTCTTT. It encodes CANLGTEAFF.

This clonotype was recorded a few times. The chain is built from TRBV7-2 and TRBJ2-1; possible D gene TRBD1, 6 bases. The CDR3 is made up of 14 amino acids. The germline V gene encodes CDR1 SGHTA and CDR2 FQGNSA. The V gene lost 4 bases and the J gene lost 5 bases, with 12 bases spanning the gap. In DNA form, the CDR3 reads TGTGCCAGCAGCTCATACGGACAGAACAATGAGCAGTTCTTC. This translates into CASSSYGQNNEQFF.